The 4 T cell receptor beta chains below all came from one sample that was sequenced in a study of blood T cells in healthy people across ages. The second PCR ran roughly 7 to 12 cycles with a sample-barcoded 5' primer and J-beta primers. One entry per CDR3 protein results from TCRdb running MiXCR on the 5' RACE reads. Of about 1.7 million distinct CDR3 sequences in the sample, about 28% were seen once. The source material was blood. The receptor source for this set is a woman aged 25 to 39 in good health.

V is TRBV19 and J is TRBJ1-5; 11 bases are a match to TRBD1. V lost 7 bases and J lost 4; bases outside the gene matches: 3. The CDR3 has 14 amino acids. Germline CDR1 reads LNHDA; CDR2 reads SQIVND (reference sequence). CDR3 amino acids: CASMDRGRNQPQHF. For the CDR3, the DNA is TGTGCCAGTATGGACAGGGGGCGAAATCAGCCCCAGCATTTT.

V usage is TRBV7-9 and J usage is TRBJ2-1; a weak D match, TRBD1 (6 bases). Germline V gene data show CDR1 as SEHNR and CDR2 as FQNEAQ (reference sequence). This CDR3 comprises 16 residues. The V end lost 5 bases, the J end lost 2 bases, and 16 bases lay between the germline ends. This CDR3 is CASSPPPRQAYNEQFF. Written as DNA, the CDR3 is TGTGCCAGCAGCCCTCCACCGAGACAGGCCTACAATGAGCAGTTCTTC.

This chain uses TRBV12-5 with TRBJ2-5, with 11 bases matching TRBD2. Germline CDR1 reads LGHNT; CDR2 reads FRNRAP. V was clipped by 2 bases and J by 3 bases; unmatched bases: 5. The CDR3 has 16 residues. CDR3 nucleotides: TGTGCTAGTGGTTTGAACCCGGGACTAGCGGAAGAGACCCAGTACTTC. Encoded protein: CASGLNPGLAEETQYF. Full variable domain (missing parts from reference TRBV12-5 and TRBJ2-5): DARVTQTPRHKVTEMGQEVTMRCQPILGHNTVFWYRQTMMQGLELLAYFRNRAPLDDSGMPKDRFSAEMPDATLATLKIQPSEPRDSAVYFCASGLNPGLAEETQYFGPGTRLLVL.

This clonotype was seen more than once but under ten times. The chain employs TRBV30 and TRBJ2-3; D unresolved. The CDR3 length is 13 residues. Trimming left V 1 base short and J 2 bases short, with 7 bases between. Germline assignment: CDR1 GTSNPN and CDR2 SVGIG (reference sequence). This chain's CDR3 is CAWSALTTDTQYF. As DNA, the CDR3 is TGTGCCTGGAGTGCTCTAACCACAGATACGCAGTATTTT.